This TCR beta chain comes out of a study of cytomegalovirus exposure and HLA in healthy donors (dated by TCRdb to 2017 to 2019). Regarding the complete study: According to an earlier analysis of a few hundred of the donors, roughly 180 million T cells yielded over 100 million unique TCR beta sequences and 276 Gb of sequence data. Around 330 gigabases of sequencing data and around 88 million unique TCR sequences made up an early release that covered 500 to 650 HLA-typed donors. Of the 300 to 500 genotyped donors, roughly 80% were placed in the genetic ancestry cluster associated with self-reported Caucasian donors. The study aimed to test whether signatures of past pathogen exposure could be identified by cataloging public T cell receptors. The study profiled the T cell repertoires of 550 to 700 subjects by immunosequencing and related them to cytomegalovirus serostatus. Along with the approximately 650-subject first cohort, a separate validation cohort of 120 different subjects was used. The study combined high-throughput TCR immunosequencing, statistical association of individual TCRs with disease status, and machine learning to predict cytomegalovirus infection status. A later analysis re-analyzed previously published TCR beta repertoires from about 600 donors and added high-resolution HLA genotyping to study TCR occurrence patterns. In the later analysis, no new phenotypic data were used to find candidate immune exposures; instead, reliance was placed on TCR beta sequences and their occurrence across donors. An earlier analysis of fewer than 750 of the donors used high-throughput TCR beta sequencing to judge whether each TCR beta V gene segment behaved as functional or pseudogenic. Donor age, sex, ethnicity and CMV serostatus were compiled alongside the repertoire data. In a later genetic analysis, genome-wide SNP genotypes for about 55% of the roughly 700 donors were used, and that subset was treated as a discovery cohort. Every discovery cohort repertoire had been produced on one sequencing platform. Class I and class II HLA loci were covered by the typing at four-digit resolution. The number of typed donors differed by locus: about 620-630 for A, B, C, DRB1 and DQB1; about 520 for DQA1; 606 for DPA1; and 400 to 480 for DPB1. A handful of DR-DQ haplotypes were handled as single units for association and clustering because linkage in the cohort was strong. On average, roughly 240,000 unique TCR beta nucleotide sequences were sequenced per donor among a few hundred genotyped donors of the cohort, with roughly 18% of those sequences being non-productive.

In the germline V gene, CDR1 corresponds to SNHLY and CDR2 to FYNNEI. Trimming takes 2 bases off V and 8 bases off J; junction bases not matched to a gene: 17. The CDR3 numbers 18 residues from cysteine through phenylalanine. Left in the record is the CDR3 DNA by itself, 54 bases read in frame from the first base. A remark on this clone: Its antigen is unknown. No base-level quality is on record; no much larger clone is a single base apart.

The library came from the immunoSEQ multiplex PCR assay. For the multiplex PCR, a mixture combining 60 forward primers for TCR Vbeta segments and 13 reverse primers for TCR Jbeta segments was used. A multiplex PCR assay on genomic DNA amplified the CDR3 region of rearranged TCR beta genes. On the Illumina HiSeq System, the amplified TCR beta libraries were sequenced as 87-base-pair reads. Regarding the original processing steps: A later analysis counted some 74 million unique TCR beta chains across the 500 to 850 repertoires, and 9 million to 14 million of these chains were shared by at least two donors. Raw reads were error-corrected and collapsed into unique sequences by a nearest-neighbor algorithm in which closely related sequences were merged to remove PCR and sequencing errors. CDR3 sequences were aligned to IMGT reference sequences to assign V, D and J gene segments. For a sequence to be retained, at least a six-nucleotide match to both a V gene segment and a J gene segment was required. A rearrangement counted as productive if the CDR3 had no stop codons and remained in frame with V and J, and every other rearrangement counted as non-productive. Following IMGT convention, CDR3 was defined as the stretch from the second conserved V-encoded cysteine to the conserved J-encoded phenylalanine. Sequences without an unambiguous match to a single V gene segment were excluded from the earlier analysis of several hundred of the donors. An earlier analysis of around 600 of the donors classified V segments as functional when productive rearrangements were above 56.7% and as segregating when the standard deviation between donors was above 5%. A statistical classification framework was built to diagnose cytomegalovirus status from the catalog of TCR beta chain sequences. In a later analysis, TCR nucleotide sequences were compared against IMGT/GENE-DB human TR gene sequences so that V and J genes could be assigned. In a later analysis, CDR3 sequences and most-parsimonious VDJ recombination scenarios were assigned using the TCRdist pipeline. In a later analysis, each TCR beta chain was defined by its CDR3 amino acid sequence together with its V-gene family, and reads without a unique V-gene family were excluded. As a way to deal with suspected cross-contamination and a sequencing artifact, a later analysis dropped approximately 570 nucleotide sequences that were highly shared and had low generation probability. A later analysis calculated a clonal expansion index for each public chain from normalized within-repertoire ranks of inferred template counts. Generation probabilities in a later analysis came from a VDJ recombination model fitted to out-of-frame rearrangements, and those results were checked against IGoR. A later analysis scored TCR-TCR, TCR-HLA and TCR-CMV co-occurrence with hypergeometric tests, applying a repertoire-size bias correction to TCR pairs. In a later analysis, false discovery rates were estimated by permuting HLA or CMV assignments 20 times. In a later analysis, co-occurring TCRs were grouped using DBSCAN, and TCRdist sequence similarity was added for clustering within HLA-allele-positive subsets. Co-occurrence clustering excluded repertoires with fewer than 30,000 or more than 120,000 public chains, plus five with anomalous nucleotide sharing. In its TCRdb copy, this immuneACCESS table keeps in-frame sequences only and misses some clones. Where compared with another copy, unresolved V genes explain less than half of these, and the others have no known cause. V, J and clone size derive from that table, while D and trimming were established from the DNA sequence. In this sample the table shows more than 80,000 clones, approximately 80% of which occur a single time. Together, the top ten hold about 4% of the sample.

Paper-wide results and their limitations: In a later analysis, around 17,000 TCR beta sequences were associated with specific HLA alleles at a false discovery rate of 0.05. Assigning TCR associations to individual alleles was difficult when HLA alleles, especially DR and DQ, strongly co-occurred. A later genetic analysis reported fewer N-insertions in productive TCRs among donors in an Asian-associated ancestry cluster than the 666-donor mean. It was suggested by the authors that the approach could potentially be generalized to other disease states and immunological phenotypes. Because the 87-base-pair reads could not distinguish some IMGT-functional V segments, including TRBV6-2 and TRBV6-3, those segments were excluded. The classifier was reported to diagnose cytomegalovirus status with high specificity and sensitivity in both the original and validation cohorts. Because counts were too low, more than 15 rarely observed V segments, including chromosome 9 orphons, were excluded from the earlier analysis of 587 of the donors. The only immune exposure information available for the cohort was CMV serostatus. V-gene and J-gene trimming of TCR beta chains was associated with a missense DCLRE1C variant in a later genetic analysis, and the association was replicated in an independent cohort. A later analysis found that TCR association rates varied across HLA loci, with DRB1 alleles showing the most associated TCRs and HLA-C alleles the fewest. According to a later analysis, most CMV-associated TCR beta chains appeared to be HLA-restricted, and the HLA associations seemed to be driven largely by CMV exposure. In the study, around 150 TCR beta chains were listed as associated with cytomegalovirus. Only TCR beta chains were sequenced in this cohort, and the absence of alpha or paired-chain data limited detectable features. A few of the identified cytomegalovirus-associated TCR beta chains were confirmed in vitro to be specific for cytomegalovirus antigens. A further reported finding was that TCR beta sequences accurately predicted the HLA-A and HLA-B alleles for most subjects in the first cohort. A later analysis reported that several top co-occurrence clusters appeared linked to parvovirus B19, influenza, CMV and Epstein-Barr virus. Across donors, most TCR sequences were observed very rarely, whereas some public TCRs were present in many individuals. Because HLA typing was unavailable for some donors at each locus, only the typed subset was used in association tests. A cluster of highly shared sequence variants was judged likely to be a technical artifact of the sequencing pipeline. In a later analysis, HLA-associated TCR beta chains showed more clonal expansion and lower generation probabilities than non-associated chains that were equally common. Sequencing depth was assumed to be roughly uniform across donors in the presence/absence analyses, though that assumption may not hold. In an earlier analysis of more than 450 of the donors, most TCR beta V segments were observed in productive rearrangements about 90% or about 30% of the time, broadly matching IMGT annotations. Correlated functional status among segregating V segments might be attributable to linkage disequilibrium, but an unknown experimental factor could not be ruled out.

The cohort consisted of 670 or so healthy bone marrow donors. At the time of sampling, all cohort members were nominally healthy, though unrecorded immune exposures were likely present. The donor was CMV seropositive and belonged to the group of about 290 seropositive cohort members. A peripheral blood sample was provided by each donor, and peripheral blood mononuclear cells were used for TCR beta sequencing. The Qiagen DNeasy Blood Extraction Kit was used to extract genomic DNA from the blood cell samples. This receptor chain uses TRBV2 and TRBJ2-4; the central 8 bases match TRBD1. This TCR was recovered from a woman between 40 and 55 years old in good health and CMV-seropositive. The sample comprised PBMCs. The sequence in DNA is TGTGCCAGCAGTGAATTCCTAGGAGGACAGGGCGCCAGGGACATTCAGTACTTC. Its protein is CASSEFLGGQGARDIQYF.